The T cell receptor (beta chain) under discussion was sequenced for a study of OX40 agonist ivuxolimab in advanced cancers. This table comes from immunoSEQ multiplex PCR, and its TCRdb copy is limited to in-frame clones, with some not included. The sample contains more than 60,000 clones, 75% to 90% of which appear only once. The sample in question was CD4+ or CD8+ T cells sorted from blood, obtained in a trial of the OX40 agonist ivuxolimab. The sequence was collected from an adult with an advanced solid tumor such as melanoma, head and neck, liver or kidney cancer.

This CDR3 is CASSLTTGRGTIYF. The DNA for the CDR3 is TGTGCCAGCAGCCTAACGACAGGGAGAGGCACCATATATTTT. This chain connects TRBV7-9 to TRBJ1-3; 7 bases are shared with TRBD1. Germline V gene lookup returns CDR1 SEHNR and CDR2 FQNEAQ (reference sequence). The trim removed 5 bases at V and 9 bases at J, leaving 10 bases unmatched. This CDR3 is 14 amino acids long.